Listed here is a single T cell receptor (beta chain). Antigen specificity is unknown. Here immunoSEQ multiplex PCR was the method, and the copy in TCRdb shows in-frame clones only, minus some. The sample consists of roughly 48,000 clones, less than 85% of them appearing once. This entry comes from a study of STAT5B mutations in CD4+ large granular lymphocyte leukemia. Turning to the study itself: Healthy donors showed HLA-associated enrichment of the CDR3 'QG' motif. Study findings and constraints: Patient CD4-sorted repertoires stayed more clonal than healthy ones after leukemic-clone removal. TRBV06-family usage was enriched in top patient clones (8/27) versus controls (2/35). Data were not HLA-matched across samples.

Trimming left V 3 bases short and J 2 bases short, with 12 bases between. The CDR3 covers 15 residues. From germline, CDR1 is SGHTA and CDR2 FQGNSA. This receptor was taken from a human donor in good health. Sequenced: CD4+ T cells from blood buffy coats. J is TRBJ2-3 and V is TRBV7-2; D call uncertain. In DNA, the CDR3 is TGTGCCAGCAGCTTGGGCCATCACGACACAGATACGCAGTATTTT. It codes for CASSLGHHDTDTQYF.